Listed below are T cell receptor beta chains from one sample, sequenced in a study of T-cell reconstitution after alpha-beta-depleted transplantation in children. From the PCR reads, TCRdb called clonotypes with MiXCR, one entry per CDR3 protein. The profile covers hundreds of thousands of distinct CDR3 sequences, with approximately 13% appearing a single time and about 2.2% taken by the ten largest. The material was PBMCs, mostly from graft donor cells, obtained 360 days after TCRalphabeta/CD19-depleted stem cell transplant. The receptors shown here come from a male patient aged 5 to 17 who had a stem cell transplant for acute myeloid leukemia, so the T cells may come from the graft donor. CDR3s include the opening cysteine and the closing phenylalanine or tryptophan. D genes are given only for firm matches. The size entry is marked missing in some rows and otherwise reads once, few, many or a size class.

TRBV18	TRBD1	TRBJ2-5	many	CASSPDRRETQYF	TGTGCCAGCTCACCGGACAGGAGGGAGACCCAGTACTTC
TRBV20-1	-	TRBJ2-1	-	CSANSGSGTYNEQFF	TGCAGTGCTAATTCGGGTAGCGGCACCTACAATGAGCAGTTCTTC
TRBV7-6	-	TRBJ2-3	-	CASSFGPSDRTDTQYF	TGTGCCAGCAGCTTTGGACCTAGCGACCGCACAGATACGCAGTATTTT
TRBV3-1	-	TRBJ2-3	few	CASSQDGPKTRFDTDTQYF	TGTGCCAGCAGCCAAGACGGACCGAAGACCCGATTTGATACAGATACGCAGTATTTT
TRBV5-4	TRBD2	TRBJ2-3	many	CASAGLALDTQYF	TGTGCCAGCGCGGGACTAGCCCTGGATACGCAGTATTTT
TRBV11-3	TRBD1	TRBJ2-1	many	CASSRTSGTGEVDEQFF	TGTGCCAGCAGCCGGACATCAGGGACAGGGGAGGTCGATGAGCAGTTCTTC
TRBV7-9	TRBD2	TRBJ2-7	-	CASASSGSRGEQYF	TGTGCCAGCGCCTCTAGCGGGAGTCGTGGCGAGCAGTACTTC
TRBV7-3	TRBD1	TRBJ2-1	-	CASSFHAGTGGGNEQFF	TGTGCCAGCAGCTTCCATGCCGGGACAGGGGGGGGAAATGAGCAGTTCTTC
TRBV4-3	TRBD2	TRBJ2-2	many	CASSPYFAGGNTGELFF	TGCGCCAGCAGCCCCTACTTTGCGGGAGGCAACACCGGGGAGCTGTTTTTT
TRBV12-3/TRBV12-4	-	TRBJ2-5	many	CATGRDSQETQYF	TGTGCCACCGGGCGGGATTCTCAAGAGACCCAGTACTTC
TRBV4-3	-	TRBJ2-1	-	CASSQDMREVVYNEQFF	TGCGCCAGCAGCCAAGATATGAGGGAGGTCGTGTACAATGAGCAGTTCTTC
TRBV7-9	-	TRBJ2-2	many	CASSSARDSSIGELFF	TGTGCCAGCAGCTCAGCCCGGGACTCCTCTATCGGGGAGCTGTTTTTT
TRBV12-3/TRBV12-4	-	TRBJ2-7	-	CASSPGPGSYEQYF	TGTGCCAGCAGCCCGGGACCGGGCTCCTACGAGCAGTACTTC
TRBV20-1	-	TRBJ2-3	many	CSARGDTQYF	TGCAGTGCTAGGGGGGATACGCAGTATTTT
TRBV6-5	TRBD1	TRBJ2-1	-	CASSYRTGQGYNEQFF	TGTGCCAGCAGTTACAGAACGGGACAGGGCTACAATGAGCAGTTCTTC
TRBV7-2	-	TRBJ2-1	many	CASSLSPLGNEQFF	TGTGCCAGCAGCTTAAGTCCGCTGGGCAATGAGCAGTTCTTC
TRBV9	TRBD1	TRBJ1-5	-	CASSVAPGQGKSDQPQHF	TGTGCCAGCAGCGTAGCTCCCGGACAGGGGAAATCGGATCAGCCCCAGCATTTT
TRBV21-1	-	TRBJ2-7	few	CASSKPGAPTVYEQYF	TGTGCCAGCAGCAAACCCGGGGCTCCCACTGTCTACGAGCAGTACTTC
TRBV20-1	-	TRBJ1-1	few	CSASRGVTDTEAFF	TGCAGTGCTAGCCGGGGTGTAACGGACACTGAAGCTTTCTTT
TRBV15	-	TRBJ2-4	few	CATSPPSLAKNIQYF	TGTGCCACCAGCCCCCCAAGCCTAGCCAAAAACATTCAGTACTTC
TRBV28	-	TRBJ2-5	many	CASRPKSEPEETQYF	TGTGCCAGCAGACCCAAGAGCGAACCGGAGGAGACCCAGTACTTC
TRBV28	-	TRBJ2-3	-	CASSFRGRPGTDTQYF	TGTGCCAGCAGTTTTCGAGGCCGGCCGGGCACAGATACGCAGTATTTT
TRBV4-3	TRBD2	TRBJ2-7	-	CASSQVPGGAYEQYF	TGCGCCAGCAGCCAAGTTCCGGGAGGCGCCTACGAGCAGTACTTC
TRBV25-1	TRBD1	TRBJ2-1	-	CASSEKGQPAHNEQFF	TGTGCCAGCAGTGAAAAGGGACAGCCAGCCCACAATGAGCAGTTCTTC
TRBV7-9	-	TRBJ2-2	few	CASSRWGTPDGELFF	TGTGCCAGCAGCCGATGGGGGACCCCTGACGGGGAGCTGTTTTTT
TRBV7-9	TRBD2	TRBJ2-3	-	CAILTGLAGGDTQYF	TGTGCCATTCTCACCGGACTAGCGGGTGGAGATACGCAGTATTTT
TRBV4-3	-	TRBJ2-5	many	CASSQDIRAETQYF	TGCGCCAGCAGCCAAGATATAAGGGCAGAGACCCAGTACTTC
TRBV6-2/TRBV6-3	TRBD1	TRBJ2-7	-	CASSYTGQGALGCSYEQYF	TGTGCCAGCAGTTACACCGGGCAGGGGGCTCTGGGTTGTTCCTACGAGCAGTACTTC
TRBV29-1	-	TRBJ1-2	few	CSAGGSYGYTF	TGCAGCGCCGGAGGGAGCTATGGCTACACCTTC
TRBV21-1	-	TRBJ2-7	few	CASHPGEGGRNRYEQYF	TGTGCCAGCCACCCCGGGGAAGGGGGACGGAACCGTTACGAGCAGTACTTC